The T cell receptor (beta chain) under discussion was sequenced for a study of beta chain features in type 1 diabetes. Study overall: No patient-donor differences in age, gender, total cells or subset yield. Whole-study results and caveats: Among patients, naive, central memory and Treg TCRB repertoires appeared more similar than among healthy donors.

All of the isolated RNA was reverse transcribed, so expressed TCRB transcripts were sequenced. Libraries were prepared by immunoSEQ multiplex PCR; TCRdb keeps only in-frame clonotypes and omits some of them. The table records roughly 310,000 clones, approximately 9.9% of them present only once. V was clipped by 2 bases and J by 2 bases, with 13 bases between them. This CDR3 contains 15 residues. Germline V gene data show CDR1 as ENHRY and CDR2 as SYGVKD. A note on this clone: As yet, its antigen is unknown.

The genes are TRBV10-3 and TRBJ2-7; the D gene is possibly TRBD1 (6 bases). Sequencing was carried out using naive CD4+ T cells from blood. The TCR was taken from a young woman in good health. CDR3 region: CAISETQGSTYEQYF. DNA of the CDR3: TGTGCCATCAGTGAGACACAGGGTTCCACCTACGAGCAGTACTTC.